Presented here are 29 T cell receptor beta chains from one specimen sequenced in a study of control samples from healthy donors and cancer patients. Some clones are missing from TCRdb's copy, which holds only in-frame ones; the method was immunoSEQ multiplex PCR. The data contain 200,000 to 250,000 clones, roughly 94% of them seen just once; the ten biggest clones take up roughly 1.6%. Sequenced sample: blood. The receptors were gathered from a man aged 45-65 years in good health.

The gene calls are TRBV24-1 and TRBJ1-1; no reliable D call. Trimming took 7 bases from V and 4 from J, leaving 15 bases between them. This CDR3 has 14 amino acids. Germline V gene data show CDR1 as KGHDR and CDR2 as SFDVKD. Written as DNA, the CDR3 is TGTGCCACCAGCCCCCGAGGATGGGGCACTGAAGCTTTCTTT. Its translation is CATSPRGWGTEAFF.

V is TRBV6-5 and J is TRBJ1-6, with D perhaps matching TRBD1 (5 bases). The V and J ends lost 6 bases and 6 bases respectively, with 15 bases between them. Looked up from germline, CDR1 is MNHEY and CDR2 is SVGAGI. The CDR3 loop spans 15 amino acids. The CDR3 loop reads CASRGDLGGNSPLHF. The CDR3 DNA is TGTGCCAGCAGGGGGGACCTTGGCGGTAATTCACCCCTCCACTTT.

The chain uses TRBV28 and TRBJ1-5; D not certain. Trimming pared 6 bases from V and 4 bases from J, leaving 13 bases between. Germline assignment: CDR1 MDHEN and CDR2 SYDVKM. The CDR3 totals 14 residues. CDR3 sequence: CASRTWTKNQPQHF. Here the CDR3 DNA reads TGTGCCAGCAGAACCTGGACGAAAAATCAGCCCCAGCATTTT.

A single count supports this clone. J is TRBJ2-3 and V is TRBV24-1; 8 bases are a match to TRBD2. Looked up from germline, CDR1 is KGHDR and CDR2 is SFDVKD. The CDR3 runs to 17 residues. The trim removed 4 bases at V and 2 bases at J, leaving 10 bases unmatched. The CDR3 is CATSDPGQRGFTDTQYF. The CDR3 DNA reads TGTGCCACCAGTGACCCCGGGCAGCGGGGGTTCACAGATACGCAGTATTTT.

The chain joins TRBV6-6 to TRBJ2-3, with 7 bases matching TRBD1. Looked up from germline, CDR1 is MNHNY and CDR2 is SVGAGI (reference sequence). There are 14 residues in the CDR3. V was pared by 7 bases and J by 1 base, with 5 bases of the junction left unmatched. The CDR3 reads CASNRDRGTDTQYF. Written as DNA, the CDR3 is TGTGCCAGCAACCGGGACAGAGGCACAGATACGCAGTATTTT.

The rearrangement uses TRBV7-9 and TRBJ2-5, with 12 nucleotides matching TRBD2. The V segment lost 5 bases and the J segment 2 bases; nucleotides outside the gene matches: 9. CDR1 and CDR2 (germline): SEHNR, FQNEAQ (reference sequence). The CDR3 runs to 17 residues. The CDR3 region is CASSSPLAGGRQETQYF. CDR3 DNA sequence: TGTGCCAGCAGCAGTCCCCTAGCGGGGGGGCGACAAGAGACCCAGTACTTC.

In its sample, this clone was seen once. The chain links TRBV18 to TRBJ1-2; D might be TRBD1 (5 bases). Trimming took off 0 bases at V and 3 bases at J, with 14 bases between the two ends. CDR3 length: 16 amino acids. Germline values: CDR1 KGHSH, CDR2 LQKENI. CDR3 nucleotides: TGTGCCAGCTCACCACCGGGAAGGGGAGGGGACTATGGCTACACCTTC. Translated: CASSPPGRGGDYGYTF.

The CDR3 DNA is TGCGCCAGCAGCCAGCCTCCAGGGGATGGCTACACCTTC. Its translation: CASSQPPGDGYTF. The chain has TRBV5-1 and TRBJ1-2; TRBD1 might be the D (6 bases). The V end lost 4 bases, the J end lost 6 bases, and 13 bases lay between the germline ends. From germline, CDR1 is SGHRS and CDR2 YFSETQ. The CDR3 is 13 residues long. Supplemented by reference TRBV5-1 and TRBJ1-2, the full variable domain reads KAGVTQTPRYLIKTRGQQVTLSCSPISGHRSVSWYQQTPGQGLQFLFEYFSETQRNKGNFPGRFSGRQFSNSRSEMNVSTLELGDSALYLCASSQPPGDGYTFGSGTRLTVV.

The rearrangement uses TRBV28 and TRBJ1-1; 7 bases are a match to TRBD1. The V segment lost 5 bases and the J segment 2 bases; nucleotides outside the gene matches: 11. This CDR3 comprises 16 residues. The V gene's germline CDR1 is MDHEN and CDR2 SYDVKM. The CDR3 sequence is CASSPPPGQINTEAFF. The CDR3, as DNA: TGTGCCAGCAGTCCCCCGCCGGGACAGATAAACACTGAAGCTTTCTTT. Full variable domain (remainder filled in from reference TRBV28 and TRBJ1-1): DVKVTQSSRYLVKRTGEKVFLECVQDMDHENMFWYRQDPGLGLRLIYFSYDVKMKEKGDIPEGYSVSREKKERFSLILESASTNQTSMYLCASSPPPGQINTEAFFGQGTRLTVV.

The J gene is TRBJ2-1, the V gene TRBV11-2; 13 nucleotides agree with TRBD2. The CDR3 consists of 17 residues. CDR1 and CDR2 from the germline V gene are SGHAT and FQNNGV. The trim removed 0 bases at V and 5 bases at J, leaving 4 bases unmatched. CDR3 protein: CASSLDPGLAGNNEQFF. As DNA, the CDR3 is TGTGCCAGCAGCTTAGACCCGGGACTAGCGGGGAACAATGAGCAGTTCTTC.

V gene TRBV27 combines with J gene TRBJ1-4; TRBD1 matches at 7 bases. Germline CDR1 is MNHEY and CDR2 is SMNVEV (reference sequence). The CDR3 is 16 amino acids. The trim removed 8 bases at V and 5 bases at J, leaving 14 bases unmatched. The CDR3 DNA sequence: TGTGCCAGCCTTCCAGGGGGGGGCGCGGAAAATGAAAAACTGTTTTTT. Translating gives CASLPGGGAENEKLFF.

The sample holds a few counts of this clone. This chain uses TRBV5-5 with TRBJ1-4; 7 nucleotides agree with TRBD1. This CDR3 region has 15 residues. Germline V gene sequence: CDR1 SGHKS, CDR2 YYEKEE (reference sequence). Trimming at V came to 4 bases and at J to 5 bases, leaving 8 bases not matched to a gene. The DNA for the CDR3 is TGTGCCAGCAGCGAAGGGACAGCCAAGAATGAAAAACTGTTTTTT. This encodes CASSEGTAKNEKLFF.

Note on this clone: Compared with germline, one end of the junction differs, possibly owing to a read error. This chain joins TRBV28 and TRBJ2-1; TRBD2 is a possible D gene (8 bases). Germline V gene data show CDR1 as MDHEN and CDR2 as SYDVKM. This CDR3 spans 12 amino acids. Written as DNA, the CDR3 is TGTGCCAGCAGTTTGAGTAGCGGGACAGTAATCTTC. Encoded protein: CASSLSSGTVIF.

The CDR3 protein is CASSPRGPLPLTDTQYF. The DNA of the CDR3 is TGTGCCAGCAGCCCGCGGGGGCCTCTACCTCTCACAGATACGCAGTATTTT. The genes are TRBV21-1 and TRBJ2-3; whether TRBD2, the table's D call, matches the DNA was not checked. TRBV21-1 is a pseudogene segment. This CDR3 is 17 amino acids long.

The chain combines TRBV6-6 with TRBJ1-1; D possibly corresponds to TRBD1 (5 bases). V dropped 5 bases and J dropped 0 bases, with 25 bases sitting between them. Germline V gene sequence: CDR1 MNHNY, CDR2 SVGAGI (reference sequence). This CDR3 contains 19 residues. DNA for the CDR3: TGTGCCAGCAGTCCCGCCAATCGGCCCCGACAGACCCTGAACACTGAAGCTTTCTTT. It specifies CASSPANRPRQTLNTEAFF.

This sequence joins TRBV6-5 and TRBJ1-2; maybe TRBD1 (6 bases). The V and J ends lost 7 bases and 4 bases respectively, with 13 bases between them. Germline V lookup: CDR1 MNHEY, CDR2 SVGAGI. The CDR3 has 13 amino acids. CDR3 loop: CASMPDSLYGYTF. CDR3 coding DNA: TGTGCCAGCATGCCGGACAGCCTCTATGGCTACACCTTC.

The rearrangement uses TRBV25-1 and TRBJ2-7; 7 nucleotides line up with TRBD1. Germline CDR1 is MGHDK and CDR2 is SYGVNS. The trim removed 11 bases at V and 0 bases at J, leaving 7 bases unmatched. There are 13 residues in the CDR3. CDR3 nucleotide sequence: TGTGCCTCGAAAGGGACAGACTCCTACGAGCAGTACTTC. Translation gives CASKGTDSYEQYF.

The chain has TRBV29-1 and TRBJ2-5; D perhaps matches TRBD2 (5 bases). Germline V gives CDR1 SQVTM, CDR2 ANQGSEA. The CDR3 has 13 residues. The ends were cut back, 3 bases at V and 4 bases at J, with 12 bases in the middle. The CDR3 coding sequence is TGCAGCGTTGACGGTTTACGGGGAGAGACCCAGTACTTC. It translates to CSVDGLRGETQYF.

The chain uses TRBV12-2 and TRBJ2-3. TRBV12-2 is a documented pseudogene. The length of the CDR3 is 17 residues. The CDR3 sequence is CASRLDAARGSTDTQYF. CDR3 nucleotide sequence: TGTGCAAGTCGCTTAGACGCTGCCCGGGGCTCCACAGATACGCAGTATTTT.

V and J are TRBV6-5 and TRBJ1-5; D is possibly TRBD1 (5 bases). The CDR3 totals 15 residues. Germline CDR1 and CDR2: MNHEY and SVGAGI. With 4 bases removed from V and 5 bases from J, the gap between germline ends came to 15 bases. The CDR3 sequence is CASSSVGGSDQPQHF. The CDR3, as DNA: TGTGCCAGCAGTTCTGTCGGGGGATCGGATCAGCCCCAGCATTTT.

The chain joins TRBV27 to TRBJ1-2; tentatively, D is TRBD1 (5 bases). CDR3 length equals 14 residues. CDR1 is MNHEY and CDR2 is SMNVEV in the germline V gene (reference sequence). The V end lost 7 bases, the J end lost 7 bases, and 19 bases lay between the germline ends. The CDR3, as DNA: TGTGCCAGCAAGGCGGGGGGAGGAGCCGGTGGCTACACCTTC. Encoded protein: CASKAGGGAGGYTF.

This rearrangement joins TRBV5-1 to TRBJ1-5; D may be TRBD1 (6 bases). The CDR3 totals 15 residues. The V end lost 4 bases, the J end lost 5 bases, and 16 bases lay between the germline ends. Germline V lookup: CDR1 SGHRS, CDR2 YFSETQ. CDR3 amino acids: CASSLNTGSDQPQHF. The CDR3 DNA reads TGCGCCAGCAGCCTGAACACAGGGAGCGATCAGCCCCAGCATTTT.

This sequence joins TRBV6-5 and TRBJ1-2; the D gene is possibly TRBD1 (5 bases). V gave up 5 bases and J gave up 7 bases, with 11 bases separating them. Germline V gene sequence: CDR1 MNHEY, CDR2 SVGAGI. The CDR3 spans 12 residues. The CDR3 coding sequence is TGTGCCAGCAGTCTGCAGGGAGGTGGCTACACCTTC. Translating it yields CASSLQGGGYTF.

The chain couples TRBV28 to TRBJ1-5; D not certain. In germline, CDR1 is MDHEN, CDR2 SYDVKM. The CDR3 runs to 14 residues. The germline V and J ends were trimmed by 4 bases and 0 bases, with 7 bases remaining between them. The CDR3 bases are TGTGCCAGCAGTTCCCTGTATAGCAATCAGCCCCAGCATTTT. It is translated as CASSSLYSNQPQHF. Supplemented by reference TRBV28 and TRBJ1-5, the full variable domain reads DVKVTQSSRYLVKRTGEKVFLECVQDMDHENMFWYRQDPGLGLRLIYFSYDVKMKEKGDIPEGYSVSREKKERFSLILESASTNQTSMYLCASSSLYSNQPQHFGDGTRLSIL.

The chain employs TRBV18 and TRBJ2-1, with D maybe TRBD1 (7 bases). Trimming pared 6 bases from V and 4 bases from J, leaving 22 bases between. CDR3 length: 17 amino acids. Germline values: CDR1 KGHSH, CDR2 LQKENI. CDR3 loop: CASSPGQVGGVYNEQFF. The CDR3 DNA reads TGTGCCAGCTCCCCCGGACAGGTCGGAGGGGTTTACAATGAGCAGTTCTTC.

This chain connects TRBV6-6 to TRBJ2-7, with a possible D match to TRBD1 (6 bases). The V end lost 5 bases, the J end lost 5 bases, and 13 bases lay between the germline ends. CDR1 and CDR2 (germline): MNHNY, SVGAGI (reference sequence). The CDR3 length is 13 residues. CDR3: CASSPTGNHEQYF. CDR3 nucleotide sequence: TGTGCCAGCAGTCCTACAGGGAACCACGAGCAGTACTTC.

The chain couples TRBV2 to TRBJ1-6; 7 bases are a match to TRBD1. This CDR3 has 13 residues. Germline V gene sequence: CDR1 SNHLY, CDR2 FYNNEI. With V trimmed by 7 bases and J by 10 bases, 7 bases remained unmatched. The CDR3 nucleotides read TGTGCCAGCACCGGGACAGAAATATCACCCCTCCACTTT. Its protein is CASTGTEISPLHF.

The chain recombines TRBV5-1 with TRBJ1-1, with TRBD1 matching 10 bases. Trimming cost V 4 bases and J 1 base; bases outside gene matches: 13. The CDR3 covers 18 residues. The germline gives CDR1 SGHRS, CDR2 YFSETQ. CDR3 coding DNA: TGCGCCAGCAGCCGGGTAGGGGGACAGGGGAACGGGAACACTGAAGCTTTCTTT. Translated: CASSRVGGQGNGNTEAFF.

Note on this clone: Other DNA sequences within the sample encode an identical CDR3. The rearrangement joins TRBV6-5 to TRBJ1-6; no definite D call. Germline-derived CDR1 and CDR2 are MNHEY and SVGAGI. The V gene lost 0 bases and the J gene lost 8 bases, with 11 bases spanning the gap. The CDR3 length is 15 residues. CDR3 DNA sequence: TGTGCCAGCAGTTACTCGTGGGGAGGCGATTCACCCCTCCACTTT. Residues: CASSYSWGGDSPLHF.